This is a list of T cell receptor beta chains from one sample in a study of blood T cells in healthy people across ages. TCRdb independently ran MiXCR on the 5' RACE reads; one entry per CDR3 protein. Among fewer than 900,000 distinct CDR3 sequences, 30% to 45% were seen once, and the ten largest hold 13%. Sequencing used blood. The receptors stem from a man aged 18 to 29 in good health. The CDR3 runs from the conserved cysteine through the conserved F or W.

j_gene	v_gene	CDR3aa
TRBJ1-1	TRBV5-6	CASSLTPTLMNTEAFF
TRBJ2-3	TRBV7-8	CASSANPGFGTDTQYF
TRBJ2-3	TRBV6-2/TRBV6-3	CASRQGRGADTQYF
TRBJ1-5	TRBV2	CASSDPEGQHF
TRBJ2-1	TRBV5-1	CASSSFSGGGNEQFF
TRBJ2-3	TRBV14	CASSQAGQRPTDTQYF
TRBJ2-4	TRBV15	CATSSRTLIAKNIQYF
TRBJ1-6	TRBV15	CATSRADSPLHF
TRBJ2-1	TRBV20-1	CSAGHRGFFYNEQFF
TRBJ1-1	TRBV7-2	CASSRSPGQGTEAFF
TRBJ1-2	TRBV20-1	CSALTGGRADYGYTF
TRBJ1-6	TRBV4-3	CASSQERAADNSPLHF
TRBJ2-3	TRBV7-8	CASSLGPDRDTQYF
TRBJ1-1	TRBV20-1	CSAKGQSEAFF
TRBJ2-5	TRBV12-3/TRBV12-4	CASSLLGPRGETQYF
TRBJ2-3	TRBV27	CASSFRDRVTDTQYF
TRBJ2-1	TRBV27	CASSWTGSYNEQFF
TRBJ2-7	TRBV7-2	CASSLEGEAGEQYF
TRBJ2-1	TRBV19	CASSALTLGSSYNEQFF
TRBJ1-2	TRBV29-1	CSVEERLGGHGYTF
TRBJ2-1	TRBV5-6	CASSPGTGENEQFF
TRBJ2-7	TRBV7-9	CASSQPFPQEQYF
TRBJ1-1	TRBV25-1	CASSELTVTEAFF
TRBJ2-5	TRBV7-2	CASSFLGGETQYF
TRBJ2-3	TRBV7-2	CASSSGQPPDTQYF
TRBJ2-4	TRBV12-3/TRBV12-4	CASSETGGVSAEYF
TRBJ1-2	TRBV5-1	CASSSDRATYGYTF
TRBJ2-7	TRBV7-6	CASSFGQGGSYEQYF
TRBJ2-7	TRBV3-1	CASSPQSGGPYEQYF
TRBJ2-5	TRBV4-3	CASSQDPFPRTGGGSGEQYF
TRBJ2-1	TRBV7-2	CASSYRLGGLSYNEQFF
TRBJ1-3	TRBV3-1	CASSEPSTGTGNTIYF
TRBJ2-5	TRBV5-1	CASSLGGYGTETQYF
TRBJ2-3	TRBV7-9	CASSRLRQGTDTQYF
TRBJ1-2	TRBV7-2	CASSLEGWVYTF
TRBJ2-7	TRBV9	CASSVGTGSGSYEQYF
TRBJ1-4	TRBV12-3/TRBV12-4	CASSQTGMYEKLFF
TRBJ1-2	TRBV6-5	CASRDPGTDGYTF
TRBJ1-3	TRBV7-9	CASSPQTGRDTIYF